The 20 T cell receptor beta chains listed next were all sequenced from one sample in a study of PD-1 blockade in mismatch repair-deficient tumors. Assay: immunoSEQ multiplex PCR; the TCRdb copy retains only in-frame clones and omits some. The data show approximately 130,000 clones, with roughly 86% seen just once and 13% held by the top ten. Sequencing was performed on peripheral blood, taken 44 weeks after starting pembrolizumab. The receptor set was obtained from an adult with mismatch repair-deficient cancer.

This chain uses TRBV11-1 with TRBJ2-3; 7 bases agree with TRBD2. CDR3 length: 16 residues. CDR1 SGHAT and CDR2 FQDESV come from the germline V gene (reference sequence). Trimming cost V 4 bases and J 0 bases; bases outside gene matches: 7. This CDR3 is CASSYTGGGSTDTQYF. CDR3 DNA: TGTGCCAGCAGCTATACTGGCGGGGGTAGCACAGATACGCAGTATTTT.

The V call is TRBV5-1, the J call TRBJ2-5; 8 nucleotides line up with TRBD1. The CDR3 sequence is 13 residues long. Germline V gives CDR1 SGHRS, CDR2 YFSETQ. V was pared by 4 bases and J by 5 bases, with 4 bases of the junction left unmatched. The CDR3 loop is CASSATGAETQYF. In nucleotides, the CDR3 is TGCGCCAGCAGCGCGACAGGGGCGGAGACCCAGTACTTC.

This rearrangement joins TRBV28 to TRBJ2-2; TRBD1 matches at 10 bases. Germline V gene data show CDR1 as MDHEN and CDR2 as SYDVKM. The CDR3 is 17 amino acids. V was pared by 2 bases and J by 6 bases, with 9 bases of the junction left unmatched. CDR3: CASSLLSGTGVSGELFF. CDR3 DNA sequence: TGTGCCAGCAGTTTACTCTCCGGGACAGGGGTATCCGGGGAGCTGTTTTTT.

The chain carries TRBV11-2 and TRBJ2-1; D unresolved. This CDR3 is 13 amino acids long. V was cut by 5 bases and J by 3 bases, with 8 bases left in between. The germline gives CDR1 SGHAT, CDR2 FQNNGV. The CDR3 DNA reads TGTGCCAGCAGCACCCATAACTACAATGAGCAGTTCTTC. Translation: CASSTHNYNEQFF.

The CDR3 spells CASSPLRFAEGETQYF. The CDR3 DNA follows: TGCGCCAGCAGCCCCCTCCGTTTCGCTGAAGGGGAGACCCAGTACTTC. The rearrangement joins TRBV4-1 to TRBJ2-5; no reliable D call. V was pared by 4 bases and J by 5 bases, with 20 bases between. Germline V gene lookup returns CDR1 MGHRA and CDR2 YSYEKL. This CDR3 is 16 amino acids long.

The V gene is TRBV5-8, the J gene TRBJ2-7; D is tentatively TRBD1 or TRBD2 (5 bases each). Trimming shortened V by 0 bases and J by 6 bases, and 22 bases separated the two germline ends. Germline V CDR1 and CDR2: SGHTS, YDEGEE. This CDR3 contains 17 residues. The CDR3 DNA reads TGTGCCAGCAGCTTGGCCGGGGCTGGGGCTGTGCTGCTCGAGCAGTACTTC. It is translated as CASSLAGAGAVLLEQYF.

The rearrangement uses TRBV14 and TRBJ2-5, with D perhaps matching TRBD2 (6 bases). The germline gives CDR1 SGHDN, CDR2 FVKESK. CDR3 size: 17 residues. V was clipped by 1 base and J by 1 base, with 16 bases between them. The CDR3 DNA sequence: TGTGCCAGCAGCCAAGGGGGGGTCTTTCTCCCCCAAGAGACCCAGTACTTC. It yields the protein CASSQGGVFLPQETQYF. Looking up the rest from reference TRBV14 and TRBJ2-5 gives the full variable domain: EAGVTQFPSHSVIEKGQTVTLRCDPISGHDNLYWYRRVMGKEIKFLLHFVKESKQDESGMPNNRFLAERTGGTYSTLKVQPAELEDSGVYFCASSQGGVFLPQETQYFGPGTRLLVL.

The J gene is TRBJ2-2, the V gene TRBV5-6, with 12 bases identical to TRBD2. The CDR3 has 18 amino acids. With 1 base clipped from V and 5 bases from J, the junction kept 9 bases outside the gene matches. The germline V gene encodes CDR1 SGHDT and CDR2 YYEEEE. The CDR3: CASSLWLAGGPGTGELFF. The CDR3 bases are TGTGCCAGCAGCTTGTGGCTAGCGGGAGGGCCTGGAACCGGGGAGCTGTTTTTT.

The chain recombines TRBV10-3 with TRBJ1-2; 7 positions match TRBD1. Germline values: CDR1 ENHRY, CDR2 SYGVKD. The CDR3 extends over 16 amino acids. Trimming cost V 0 bases and J 4 bases; bases outside gene matches: 8. The CDR3 sequence is CAISESLSGQSYGYTF. The DNA of the CDR3 is TGTGCCATCAGTGAGTCCCTTTCGGGACAGTCCTATGGCTACACCTTC.

This clone turned up a few times. The chain employs TRBV30 and TRBJ2-7; D is ambiguous. From germline, CDR1 is GTSNPN and CDR2 SVGIG (reference sequence). This CDR3 has 13 residues. V was shortened by 0 bases and J by 3 bases, with 9 bases between the two germline ends. This chain's CDR3 is CAWSVKYIYEQYF. CDR3 DNA sequence: TGTGCCTGGAGTGTAAAATATATCTACGAGCAGTACTTC.

The chain joins TRBV4-1 to TRBJ2-7, with 8 bases identical to TRBD1. Germline trimming cut 4 bases from V and 1 base from J; bases unmatched to any gene: 9. CDR1 is MGHRA, CDR2 YSYEKL, per germline. This CDR3 has 16 residues. The CDR3 DNA reads TGCGCCAGCAGCCCCCTACCGGGACAGGTGTCCTACGAGCAGTACTTC. Protein: CASSPLPGQVSYEQYF.

The genes are TRBV11-3 and TRBJ2-5, with TRBD2 identical over 12 bases. The CDR3 has 16 amino acids. The V and J ends lost 6 bases and 6 bases, in that order; junction bases with no gene match: 11. Germline V gives CDR1 SGHNT, CDR2 YENEEA. This chain's CDR3 is CASRGAGLAGPKTQYF. The CDR3 DNA follows: TGTGCCAGCAGGGGAGCGGGACTAGCGGGTCCAAAGACCCAGTACTTC.

The chain couples TRBV6-5 to TRBJ2-1, with D maybe TRBD1 (6 bases). Germline V gene lookup returns CDR1 MNHEY and CDR2 SVGAGI. The CDR3 is 15 residues long. V was trimmed by 0 bases and J by 3 bases, leaving 9 bases between them. Here the CDR3 DNA reads TGTGCCAGCAGTTACTCGTTACAGGGCTACAATGAGCAGTTCTTC. It codes for CASSYSLQGYNEQFF.

The chain combines TRBV4-3 with TRBJ1-5; D gene unclear. CDR3 length equals 17 residues. Germline CDR1 is LGHNA and CDR2 is YSLEER. Between the trimmed V and J ends, which lost 0 bases and 0 bases, there was a span of 12 bases. The CDR3 sequence: CASSQDGEIYSNQPQHF. CDR3 nucleotide sequence: TGCGCCAGCAGCCAAGATGGCGAGATTTATAGCAATCAGCCCCAGCATTTT.

The chain recombines TRBV7-3 with TRBJ2-1; D not resolved. Per the germline V gene, CDR1 is SGHTA and CDR2 is FQGTGA. The CDR3 sequence is 13 residues long. V was cut by 5 bases and J by 4 bases, with 9 bases left in between. CDR3 DNA: TGTGCCAGCAGCGACCGGGCGTACAATGAGCAGTTCTTC. Translating gives CASSDRAYNEQFF. The full variable domain, its missing parts supplied by reference TRBV7-3 and TRBJ2-1, is GAGVSQTPSNKVTEKGKYVELRCDPISGHTALYWYRQSLGQGPEFLIYFQGTGAADDSGLPNDRFFAVRPEGSVSTLKIQRTERGDSAVYLCASSDRAYNEQFFGPGTRLTVL.

Judged by abundance, this clone is large. The chain couples TRBV6-5 to TRBJ2-7; D is uncertain. CDR1 is MNHEY and CDR2 is SVGAGI in the germline V gene. V lost 5 bases to trimming and J lost 4 bases, with 15 bases between them. This CDR3 contains 14 residues. The CDR3 sequence is CASSEDGSVYEQYF. The CDR3 coding sequence is TGTGCCAGCAGTGAAGACGGATCCGTTTACGAGCAGTACTTC.

The chain joins TRBV6-1 to TRBJ1-5; 7 bases line up with TRBD1. The trim removed 6 bases at V and 3 bases at J, leaving 5 bases unmatched. CDR1 is MNHNS and CDR2 is SASEGT in the germline V gene. The CDR3 runs to 14 residues. Here the CDR3 DNA reads TGTGCCAGCAGAACGACAGGGTACAATCAGCCCCAGCATTTT. Residues: CASRTTGYNQPQHF.

The chain employs TRBV10-3 and TRBJ2-7; the D gene is possibly TRBD1 (5 bases). V was trimmed by 6 bases and J by 0 bases, leaving 12 bases between them. Looked up from germline, CDR1 is ENHRY and CDR2 is SYGVKD. The CDR3 is made up of 14 amino acids. The CDR3 DNA follows: TGTGCCATCAGAAGACAGTCGAGCTCCTACGAGCAGTACTTC. Its protein product is CAIRRQSSSYEQYF.

J is TRBJ2-1 and V is TRBV7-3, with 10 bases that match TRBD2. The CDR3 sequence is 15 residues long. Trimming cost V 2 bases and J 8 bases; bases outside gene matches: 6. CDR1 is SGHTA and CDR2 is FQGTGA in the germline V gene. The CDR3 sequence: CASSLVSSGRHEQFF. As DNA, the CDR3 is TGTGCCAGCAGCTTAGTCTCTAGCGGGAGACATGAGCAGTTCTTC.

The rearrangement links TRBV19 to TRBJ1-4, with D perhaps TRBD1 (5 bases). Trimming cost V 1 base and J 0 bases, with 9 bases left between them. In germline, CDR1 is LNHDA, CDR2 SQIVND (reference sequence). CDR3 length: 16 amino acids. For the CDR3, the DNA is TGTGCCAGTAGTATAGGGGGCGGGGCAACTAATGAAAAACTGTTTTTT. It specifies CASSIGGGATNEKLFF.